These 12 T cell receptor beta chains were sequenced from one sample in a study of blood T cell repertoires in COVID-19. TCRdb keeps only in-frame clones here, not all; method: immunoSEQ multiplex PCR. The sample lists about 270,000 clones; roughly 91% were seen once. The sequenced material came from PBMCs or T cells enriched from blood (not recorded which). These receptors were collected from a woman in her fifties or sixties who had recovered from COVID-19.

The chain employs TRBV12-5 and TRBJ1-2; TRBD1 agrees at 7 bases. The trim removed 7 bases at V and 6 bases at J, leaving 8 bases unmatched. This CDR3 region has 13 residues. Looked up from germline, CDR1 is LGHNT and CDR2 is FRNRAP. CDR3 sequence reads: CASEGAGWNGYTF. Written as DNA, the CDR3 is TGTGCTAGTGAGGGGGCAGGGTGGAATGGCTACACCTTC.

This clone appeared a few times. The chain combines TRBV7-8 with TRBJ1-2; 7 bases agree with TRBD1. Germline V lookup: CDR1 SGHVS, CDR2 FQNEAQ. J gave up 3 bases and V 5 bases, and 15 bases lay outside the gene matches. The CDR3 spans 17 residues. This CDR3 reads CASSNTHTGARDYGYTF. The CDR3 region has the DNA TGTGCCAGCAGCAATACACACACAGGGGCACGGGACTATGGCTACACCTTC.

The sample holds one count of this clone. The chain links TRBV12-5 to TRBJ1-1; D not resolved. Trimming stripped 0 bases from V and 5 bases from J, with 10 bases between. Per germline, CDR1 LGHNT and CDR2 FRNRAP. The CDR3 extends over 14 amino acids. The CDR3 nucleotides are TGTGCTAGTGGTTTGGTAAGAGGTGGAACTGAAGCTTTCTTT. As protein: CASGLVRGGTEAFF. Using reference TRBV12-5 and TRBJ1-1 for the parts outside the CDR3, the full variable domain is DARVTQTPRHKVTEMGQEVTMRCQPILGHNTVFWYRQTMMQGLELLAYFRNRAPLDDSGMPKDRFSAEMPDATLATLKIQPSEPRDSAVYFCASGLVRGGTEAFFGQGTRLTVV.

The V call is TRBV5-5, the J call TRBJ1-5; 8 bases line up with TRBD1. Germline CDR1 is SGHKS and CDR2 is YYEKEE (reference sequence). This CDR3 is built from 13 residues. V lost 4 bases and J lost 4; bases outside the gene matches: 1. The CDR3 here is CASSRQGNQPQHF. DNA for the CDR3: TGTGCCAGCAGCCGACAGGGGAATCAGCCCCAGCATTTT.

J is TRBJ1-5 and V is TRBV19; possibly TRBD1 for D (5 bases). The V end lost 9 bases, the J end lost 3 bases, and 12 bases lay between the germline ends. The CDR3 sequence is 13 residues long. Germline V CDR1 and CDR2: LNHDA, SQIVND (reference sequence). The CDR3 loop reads CASSRRDNQPQHF. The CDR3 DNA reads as TGTGCCAGCAGCCGCAGGGACAATCAGCCCCAGCATTTT.

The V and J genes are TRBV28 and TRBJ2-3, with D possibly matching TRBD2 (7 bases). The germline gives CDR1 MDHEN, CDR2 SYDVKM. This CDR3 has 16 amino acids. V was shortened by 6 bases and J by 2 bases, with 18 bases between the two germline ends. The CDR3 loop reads CASSSQRGADTDTQYF. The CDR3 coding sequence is TGTGCCAGCAGCTCGCAACGGGGGGCGGACACAGATACGCAGTATTTT.

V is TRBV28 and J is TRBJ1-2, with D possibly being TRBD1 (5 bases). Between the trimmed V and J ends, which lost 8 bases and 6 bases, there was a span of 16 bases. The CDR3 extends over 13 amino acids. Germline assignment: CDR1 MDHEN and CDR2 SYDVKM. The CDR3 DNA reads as TGTGCCAGCGTTGTTTATGGGGGGGATGGCTACACCTTC. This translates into CASVVYGGDGYTF.

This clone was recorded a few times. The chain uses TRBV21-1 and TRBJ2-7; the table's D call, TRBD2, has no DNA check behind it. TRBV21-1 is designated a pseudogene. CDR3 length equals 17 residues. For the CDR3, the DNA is TGTGCCAGCAGCCCCCCCAGGGCGCGGGGCCTCCTAAACGAGCAGTACTTC. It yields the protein CASSPPRARGLLNEQYF.

The CDR3 DNA reads TGTGCCAGCAGCCATGAGCGGGGATACAATGAGCAGTTCTTC. Encoded protein: CASSHERGYNEQFF. This sequence joins TRBV28 and TRBJ2-1, with 7 nucleotides matching TRBD2. Germline values: CDR1 MDHEN, CDR2 SYDVKM. This CDR3 spans 14 amino acids. The trim removed 6 bases at V and 4 bases at J, leaving 6 bases unmatched. The complete variable domain, with remaining parts taken from reference TRBV28 and TRBJ2-1, reads DVKVTQSSRYLVKRTGEKVFLECVQDMDHENMFWYRQDPGLGLRLIYFSYDVKMKEKGDIPEGYSVSREKKERFSLILESASTNQTSMYLCASSHERGYNEQFFGPGTRLTVL.

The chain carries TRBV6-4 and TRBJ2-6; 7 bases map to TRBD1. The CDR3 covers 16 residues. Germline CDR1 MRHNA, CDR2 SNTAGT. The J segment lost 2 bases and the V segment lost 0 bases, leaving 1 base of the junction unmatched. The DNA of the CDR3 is TGTGCCAGCAGTGACTCGAGGGGGCCTGGGGCCAACGTCCTGACTTTC. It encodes CASSDSRGPGANVLTF.

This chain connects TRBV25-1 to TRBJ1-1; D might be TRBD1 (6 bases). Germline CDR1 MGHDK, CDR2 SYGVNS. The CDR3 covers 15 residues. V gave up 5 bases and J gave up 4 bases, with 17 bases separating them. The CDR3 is CASSKPGHLATEAFF. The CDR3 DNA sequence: TGTGCCAGCAGTAAACCGGGACACCTGGCCACTGAAGCTTTCTTT.

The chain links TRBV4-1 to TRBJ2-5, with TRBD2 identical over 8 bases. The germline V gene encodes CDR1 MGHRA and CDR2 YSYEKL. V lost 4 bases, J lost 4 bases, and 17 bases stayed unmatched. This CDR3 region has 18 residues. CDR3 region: CASSLESDSGGPVETQYF. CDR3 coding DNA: TGCGCCAGCAGCCTAGAAAGCGACAGCGGGGGCCCTGTAGAGACCCAGTACTTC.